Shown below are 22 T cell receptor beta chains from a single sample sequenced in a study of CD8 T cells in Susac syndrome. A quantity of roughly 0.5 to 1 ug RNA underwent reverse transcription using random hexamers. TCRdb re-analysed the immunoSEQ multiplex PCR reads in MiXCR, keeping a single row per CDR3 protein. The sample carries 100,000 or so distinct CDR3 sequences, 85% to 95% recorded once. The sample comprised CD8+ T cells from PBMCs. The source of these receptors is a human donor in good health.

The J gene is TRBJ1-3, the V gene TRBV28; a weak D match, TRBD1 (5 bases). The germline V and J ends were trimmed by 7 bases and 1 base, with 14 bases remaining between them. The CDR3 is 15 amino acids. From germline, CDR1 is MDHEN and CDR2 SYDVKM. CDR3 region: CASTNRHESGNTIYF. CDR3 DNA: TGTGCCAGCACTAACAGGCACGAATCTGGAAACACCATATATTTT.

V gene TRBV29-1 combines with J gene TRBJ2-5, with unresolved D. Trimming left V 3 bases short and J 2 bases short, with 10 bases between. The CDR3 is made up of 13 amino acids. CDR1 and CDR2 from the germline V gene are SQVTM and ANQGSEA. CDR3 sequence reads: CSVEGSRQETQYF. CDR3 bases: TGCAGCGTTGAGGGGTCGCGACAAGAGACCCAGTACTTC. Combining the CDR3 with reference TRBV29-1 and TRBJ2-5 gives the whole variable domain SAVISQKPSRDICQRGTSLTIQCQVDSQVTMMFWYRQQPGQSLTLIATANQGSEATYESGFVIDKFPISRPNLTFSTLTVSNMSPEDSSIYLCSVEGSRQETQYFGPGTRLLVL.

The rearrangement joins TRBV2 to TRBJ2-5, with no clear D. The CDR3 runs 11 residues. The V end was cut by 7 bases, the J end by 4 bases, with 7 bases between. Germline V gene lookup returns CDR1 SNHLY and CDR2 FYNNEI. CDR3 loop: CASMSGETQYF. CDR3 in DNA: TGTGCCAGCATGTCGGGAGAGACCCAGTACTTC.

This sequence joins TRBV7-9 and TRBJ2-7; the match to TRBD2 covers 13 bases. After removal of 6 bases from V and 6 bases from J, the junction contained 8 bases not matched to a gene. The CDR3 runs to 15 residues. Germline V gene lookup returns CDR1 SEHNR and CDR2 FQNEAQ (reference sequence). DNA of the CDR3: TGTGCCAGCAGTTCACTAGCGGGAGGGTTTGGCGAGCAGTACTTC. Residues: CASSSLAGGFGEQYF.

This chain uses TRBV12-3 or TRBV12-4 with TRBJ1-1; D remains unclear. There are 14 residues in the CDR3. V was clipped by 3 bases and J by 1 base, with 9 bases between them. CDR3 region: CASSFSPTNTEAFF. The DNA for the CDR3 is TGTGCCAGCAGTTTTTCTCCAACGAACACTGAAGCTTTCTTT.

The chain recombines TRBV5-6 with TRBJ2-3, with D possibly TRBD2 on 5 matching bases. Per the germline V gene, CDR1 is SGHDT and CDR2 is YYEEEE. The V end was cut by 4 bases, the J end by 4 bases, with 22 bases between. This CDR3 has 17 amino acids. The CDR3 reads CASSSRWRLGLADTQYF. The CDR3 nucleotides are TGTGCCAGCAGCAGTCGATGGAGGCTAGGGCTAGCAGATACGCAGTATTTT.

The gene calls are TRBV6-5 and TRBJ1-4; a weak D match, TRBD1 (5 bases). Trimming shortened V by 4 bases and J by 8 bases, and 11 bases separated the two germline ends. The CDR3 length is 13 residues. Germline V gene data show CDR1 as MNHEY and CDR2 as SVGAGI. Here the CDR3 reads CASSLREGEKLFF. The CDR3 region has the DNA TGTGCCAGCAGTTTACGGGAGGGGGAAAAACTGTTTTTT.

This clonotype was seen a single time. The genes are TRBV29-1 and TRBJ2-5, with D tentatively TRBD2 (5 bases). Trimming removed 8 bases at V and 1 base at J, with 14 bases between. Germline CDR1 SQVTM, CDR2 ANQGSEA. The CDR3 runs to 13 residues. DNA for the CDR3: TGCAGCACTACTTGGACTCCCCAAGAGACCCAGTACTTC. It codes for CSTTWTPQETQYF.

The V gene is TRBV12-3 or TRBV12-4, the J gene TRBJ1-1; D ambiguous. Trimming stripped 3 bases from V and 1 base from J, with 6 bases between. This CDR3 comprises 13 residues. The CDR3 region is CASSFAANTEAFF. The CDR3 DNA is TGTGCCAGCAGTTTTGCAGCGAACACTGAAGCTTTCTTT.

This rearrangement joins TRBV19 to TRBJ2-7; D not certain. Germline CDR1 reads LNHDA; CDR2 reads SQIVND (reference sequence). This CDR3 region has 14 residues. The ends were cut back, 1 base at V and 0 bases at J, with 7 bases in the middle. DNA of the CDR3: TGTGCCAGTAGTATAGTGGGCGCCTCCTACGAGCAGTACTTC. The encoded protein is CASSIVGASYEQYF.

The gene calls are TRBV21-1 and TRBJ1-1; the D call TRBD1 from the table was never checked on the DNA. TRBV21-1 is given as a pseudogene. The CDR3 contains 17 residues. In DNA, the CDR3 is TGTGCCAGCAGATCCCCGGACAGGGGGAGAAGGGTGACTGAAGCTTTCTTT. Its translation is CASRSPDRGRRVTEAFF.

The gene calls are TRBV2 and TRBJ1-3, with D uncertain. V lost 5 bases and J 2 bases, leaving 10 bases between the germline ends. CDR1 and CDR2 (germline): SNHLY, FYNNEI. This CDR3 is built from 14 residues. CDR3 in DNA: TGTGCCAGCAGTCCGTTAAACACTGGAAACACCATATATTTT. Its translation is CASSPLNTGNTIYF.

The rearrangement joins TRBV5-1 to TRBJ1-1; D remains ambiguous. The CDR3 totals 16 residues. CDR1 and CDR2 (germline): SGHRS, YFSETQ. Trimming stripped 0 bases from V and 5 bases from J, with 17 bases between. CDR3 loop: CASSLGLPGPVTEAFF. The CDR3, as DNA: TGCGCCAGCAGCTTGGGGCTGCCGGGCCCGGTGACTGAAGCTTTCTTT.

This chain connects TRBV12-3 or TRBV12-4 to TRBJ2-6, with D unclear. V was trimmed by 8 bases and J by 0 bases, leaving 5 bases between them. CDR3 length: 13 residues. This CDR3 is CASVSSGANVLTF. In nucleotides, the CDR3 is TGTGCCAGCGTCTCCTCTGGGGCCAACGTCCTGACTTTC.

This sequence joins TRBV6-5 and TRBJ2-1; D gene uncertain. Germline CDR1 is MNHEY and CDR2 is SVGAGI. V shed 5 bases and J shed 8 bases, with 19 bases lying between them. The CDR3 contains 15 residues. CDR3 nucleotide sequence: TGTGCCAGCAGTCCAAGGGTGGCTCACGTCGATGAGCAGTTCTTC. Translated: CASSPRVAHVDEQFF.

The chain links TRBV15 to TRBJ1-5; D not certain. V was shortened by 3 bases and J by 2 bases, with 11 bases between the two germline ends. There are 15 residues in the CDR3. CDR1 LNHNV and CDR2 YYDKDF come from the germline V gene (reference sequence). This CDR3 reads CATSSTGSGNQPQHF. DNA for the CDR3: TGTGCCACCAGCAGCACGGGGTCAGGCAATCAGCCCCAGCATTTT.

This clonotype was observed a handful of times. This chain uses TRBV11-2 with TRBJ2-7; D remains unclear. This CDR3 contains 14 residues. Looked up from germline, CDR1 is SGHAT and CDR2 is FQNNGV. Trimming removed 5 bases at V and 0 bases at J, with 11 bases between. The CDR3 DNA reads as TGTGCCAGCAGCGCCTCACGGAGCTCCTACGAGCAGTACTTC. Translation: CASSASRSSYEQYF.

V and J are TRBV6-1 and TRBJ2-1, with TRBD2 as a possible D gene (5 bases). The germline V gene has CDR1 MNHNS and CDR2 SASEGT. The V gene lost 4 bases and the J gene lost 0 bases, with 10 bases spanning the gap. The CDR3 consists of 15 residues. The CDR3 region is CASSVDAGSYNEQFF. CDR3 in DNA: TGTGCCAGCAGTGTGGACGCGGGCTCCTACAATGAGCAGTTCTTC.

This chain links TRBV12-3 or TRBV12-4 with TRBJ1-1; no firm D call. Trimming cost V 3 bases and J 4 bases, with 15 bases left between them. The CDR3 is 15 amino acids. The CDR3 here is CASSFEGLRGTEAFF. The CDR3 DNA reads TGTGCCAGCAGTTTTGAGGGCCTCCGGGGCACTGAAGCTTTCTTT.

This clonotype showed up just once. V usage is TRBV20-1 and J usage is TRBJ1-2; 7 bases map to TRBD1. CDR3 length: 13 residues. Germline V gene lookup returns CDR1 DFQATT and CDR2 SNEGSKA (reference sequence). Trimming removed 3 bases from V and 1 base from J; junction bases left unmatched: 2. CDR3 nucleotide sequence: TGCAGTGCTAGGACAGGGAGTAACTATGGCTACACCTTC. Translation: CSARTGSNYGYTF.

Written as DNA, the CDR3 is TGCAGCGGTGGACTTGCAGATACGCAGTATTTT. Its protein is CSGGLADTQYF. The chain combines TRBV29-1 with TRBJ2-3, with D possibly TRBD2 on 5 matching bases. Germline lookup yields CDR1 SQVTM and CDR2 ANQGSEA. The CDR3 has 11 residues. V shed 7 bases and J shed 4 bases, with 9 bases lying between them.

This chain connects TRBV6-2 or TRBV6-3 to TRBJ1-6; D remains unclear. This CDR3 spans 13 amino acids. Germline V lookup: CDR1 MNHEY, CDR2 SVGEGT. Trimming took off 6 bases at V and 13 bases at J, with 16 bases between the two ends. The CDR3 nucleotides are TGTGCCAGCAGCTACCAGGACCGGCGCCCCCTCCACTTT. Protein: CASSYQDRRPLHF.